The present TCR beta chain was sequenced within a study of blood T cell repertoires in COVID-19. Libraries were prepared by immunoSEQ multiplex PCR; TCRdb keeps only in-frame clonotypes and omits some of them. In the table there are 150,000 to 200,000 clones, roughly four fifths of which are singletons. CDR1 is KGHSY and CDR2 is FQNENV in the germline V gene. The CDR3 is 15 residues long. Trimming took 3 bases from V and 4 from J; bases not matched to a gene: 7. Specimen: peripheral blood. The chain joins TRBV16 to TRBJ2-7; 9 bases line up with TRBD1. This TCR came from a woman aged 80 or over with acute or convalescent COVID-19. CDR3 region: CASSHNRDRVYEQYF. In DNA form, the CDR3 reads TGTGCCAGCAGCCATAACCGGGACAGGGTTTACGAGCAGTACTTC.